This TCR beta chain was captured in a study of T cell repertoires in cytomegalovirus infection. TCRdb used MiXCR to reprocess the reads, holding one entry per CDR3 protein. Altogether 200,000 to 250,000 distinct CDR3 sequences are present, 22% being singletons, with the ten largest covering 18%. V lost 0 bases and J lost 3, with 4 bases in between. Per germline, CDR1 SGDLS and CDR2 YYNGEE. CDR3 size: 13 residues. This clonotype was detected many times. The chain links TRBV9 to TRBJ1-5; D is uncertain. Sequenced input: CD8+ T cells from PBMCs. This TCR was recovered from a human donor in good health (CMV status not recorded). Some clones in this sample may be carry-over from other donors' samples. The CDR3 sequence: CASSVGANQPQHF. The CDR3 bases are TGTGCCAGCAGCGTAGGGGCCAATCAGCCCCAGCATTTT.